This T cell receptor (beta chain) was sequenced in a study of blood T cell repertoires in COVID-19. Sequencing was performed with immunoSEQ multiplex PCR; in TCRdb, only in-frame clones are kept and a portion is missing. In the table there are hundreds of thousands of clones, about 90% of which are singletons. Trimming pared 5 bases from V and 10 bases from J, leaving 16 bases between. The germline V gene has CDR1 SGHAT and CDR2 FQNNGV. The CDR3 is 13 residues long. The sample was peripheral blood. The TCR sequence derives from a woman aged 25 to 39 who had recovered from COVID-19. V usage is TRBV11-2 and J usage is TRBJ2-3; perhaps TRBD2 as D (5 bases). CDR3 coding DNA: TGTGCCAGCAGCGGGCGAGGGCACCTAGCGCAGTATTTT. Translating it yields CASSGRGHLAQYF.